This T cell receptor beta chain is from a study of T cell clusters in autoimmune cytopenias. Study observations and caveats: TRB repertoire shifts in secondary cytopenia and chronic lymphocytic leukemia mostly reflected lymphoma, not autoimmunity.

One tube held mixed TRB-A and TRB-B primer pools for touch-down PCR. Reprocessing the multiplex PCR reads, TCRdb reports a single entry for every CDR3 protein and omits DNA. The sample table includes thousands of distinct CDR3 sequences. This CDR3 comprises 15 residues. The germline V gene has CDR1 LNHDA and CDR2 SQIVND (reference sequence). Tens of thousands of genome equivalents of blood DNA were amplified for TRB. Its frequency marks this clonotype as medium-sized. The antigen is unknown. The sample was also linked to a second study, of T cell repertoires in aging, cancer and after chemotherapy. That work adds: Rebound thymic output was suggested by rising median generation probability during chemotherapy in each cancer cohort.

This sequence was found in a human donor in good health. The chain recombines TRBV19 with TRBJ2-7; TCRdb picks TRBD1, but there is no DNA to check that call. The specimen was peripheral blood. CDR3 sequence reads: CASSSGQGGKGEQYF.